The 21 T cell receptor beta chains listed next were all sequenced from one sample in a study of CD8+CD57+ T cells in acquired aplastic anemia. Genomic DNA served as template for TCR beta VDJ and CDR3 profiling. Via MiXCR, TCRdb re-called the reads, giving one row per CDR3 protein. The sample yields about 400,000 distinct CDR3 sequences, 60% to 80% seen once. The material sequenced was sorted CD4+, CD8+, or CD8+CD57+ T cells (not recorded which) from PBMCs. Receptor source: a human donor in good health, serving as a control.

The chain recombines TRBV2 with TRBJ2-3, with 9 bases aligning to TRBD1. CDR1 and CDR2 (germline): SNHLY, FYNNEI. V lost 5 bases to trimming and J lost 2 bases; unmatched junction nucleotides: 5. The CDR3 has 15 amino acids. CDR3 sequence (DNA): TGTGCCAGCAGTTTGGGGACAGGGCCCACAGATACGCAGTATTTT. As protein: CASSLGTGPTDTQYF.

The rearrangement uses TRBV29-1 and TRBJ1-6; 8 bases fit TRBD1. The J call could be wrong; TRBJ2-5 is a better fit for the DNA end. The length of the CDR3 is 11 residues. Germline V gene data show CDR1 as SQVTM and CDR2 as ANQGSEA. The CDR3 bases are TGCAGCGTTGGACAGGGGTGGGCCCAGTACTTC. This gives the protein CSVGQGWAQYF.

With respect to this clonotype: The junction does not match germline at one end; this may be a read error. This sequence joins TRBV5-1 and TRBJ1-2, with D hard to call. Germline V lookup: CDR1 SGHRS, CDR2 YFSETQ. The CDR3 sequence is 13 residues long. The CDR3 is CASTQRVGFGYTF. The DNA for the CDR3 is TGTGCCAGCACCCAGAGGGTGGGGTTCGGCTACACCTTC.

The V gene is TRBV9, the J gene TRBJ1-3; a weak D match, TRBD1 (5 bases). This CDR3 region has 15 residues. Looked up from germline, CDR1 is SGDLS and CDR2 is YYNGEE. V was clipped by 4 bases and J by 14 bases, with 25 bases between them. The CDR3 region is CASSQDGGSSNSVYF. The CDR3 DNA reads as TGTGCCAGCAGCCAAGACGGGGGGTCTTCAAACAGCGTATATTTT.

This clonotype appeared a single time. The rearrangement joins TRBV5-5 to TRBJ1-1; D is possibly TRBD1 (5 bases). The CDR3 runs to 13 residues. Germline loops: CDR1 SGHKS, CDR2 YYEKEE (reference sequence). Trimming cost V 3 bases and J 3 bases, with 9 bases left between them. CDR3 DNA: TGTGCCAGCAGCTCTGTGGGACACACTGAAGCTTTCTTT. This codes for CASSSVGHTEAFF.

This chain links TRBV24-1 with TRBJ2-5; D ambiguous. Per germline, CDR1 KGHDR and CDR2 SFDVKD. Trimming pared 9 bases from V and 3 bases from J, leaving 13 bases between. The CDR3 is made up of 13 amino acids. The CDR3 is CATGTDWEETQYF. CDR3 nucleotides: TGTGCCACCGGAACGGATTGGGAAGAGACCCAGTACTTC.

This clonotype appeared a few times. The CDR3 sequence is CAVGTEWGPQHF. CDR3 DNA sequence: TGTGCCGTTGGGACTGAATGGGGGCCCCAGCATTTT. The chain is built from TRBV24-1 and TRBJ1-5, with a tentative D call TRBD1 (5 bases). CDR1 is KGHDR and CDR2 is SFDVKD in the germline V gene. This CDR3 is 12 amino acids long. V lost 12 bases and J 9 bases, leaving 17 bases between the germline ends.

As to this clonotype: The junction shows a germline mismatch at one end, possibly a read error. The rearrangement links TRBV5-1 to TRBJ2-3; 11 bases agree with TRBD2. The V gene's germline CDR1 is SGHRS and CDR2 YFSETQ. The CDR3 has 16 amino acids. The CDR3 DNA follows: TGTGCCAGCAGCTGGCTAGCGGGGGGTCCAACAGATACGCAGTATTTT. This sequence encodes CASSWLAGGPTDTQYF.

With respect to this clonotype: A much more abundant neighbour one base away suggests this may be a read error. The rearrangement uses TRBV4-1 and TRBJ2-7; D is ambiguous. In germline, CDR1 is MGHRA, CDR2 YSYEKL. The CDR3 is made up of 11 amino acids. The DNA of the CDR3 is TGTGCCAGCAAAGAATCCTACGAGCAGTACTTC. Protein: CASKESYEQYF.

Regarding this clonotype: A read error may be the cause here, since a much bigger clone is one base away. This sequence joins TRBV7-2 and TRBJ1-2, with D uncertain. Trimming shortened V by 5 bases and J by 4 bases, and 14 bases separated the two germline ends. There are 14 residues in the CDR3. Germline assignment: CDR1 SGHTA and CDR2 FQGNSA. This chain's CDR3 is CASSLPRNLYGYTF. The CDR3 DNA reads TGTGCCAGCAGCCTACCGAGGAACCTCTATGGCTACACCTTC.

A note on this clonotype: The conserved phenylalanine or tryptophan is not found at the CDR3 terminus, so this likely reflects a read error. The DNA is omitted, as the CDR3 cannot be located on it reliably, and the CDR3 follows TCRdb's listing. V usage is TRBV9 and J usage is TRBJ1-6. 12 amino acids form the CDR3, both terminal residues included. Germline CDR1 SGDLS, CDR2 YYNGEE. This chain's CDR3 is CASSLGGGPNHY.

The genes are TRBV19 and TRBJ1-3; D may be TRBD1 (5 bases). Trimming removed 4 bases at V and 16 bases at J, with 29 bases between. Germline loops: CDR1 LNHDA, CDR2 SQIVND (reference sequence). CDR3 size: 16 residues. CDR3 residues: CASSTGQGGSPNHIYF. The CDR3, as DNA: TGTGCCAGTAGTACAGGACAAGGAGGCTCACCCAACCACATTTATTTT.

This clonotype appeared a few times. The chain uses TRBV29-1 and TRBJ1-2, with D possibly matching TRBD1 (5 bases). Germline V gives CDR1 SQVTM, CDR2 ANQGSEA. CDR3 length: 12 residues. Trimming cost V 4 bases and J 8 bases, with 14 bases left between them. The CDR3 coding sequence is TGCAGCGTTGTTAGGGGAGGGAGAGGCTACACCTTC. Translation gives CSVVRGGRGYTF.

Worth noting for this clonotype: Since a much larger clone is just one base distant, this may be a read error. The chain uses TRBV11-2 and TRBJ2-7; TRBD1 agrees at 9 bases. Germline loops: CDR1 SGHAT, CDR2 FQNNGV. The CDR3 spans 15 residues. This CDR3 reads CAWSSGGQGTNEQHF. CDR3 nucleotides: TGTGCCTGGAGTTCGGGGGGACAGGGAACCAACGAGCAGCACTTC. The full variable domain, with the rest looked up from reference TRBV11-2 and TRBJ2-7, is EAGVAQSPRYKIIEKRQSVAFWCNPISGHATLYWYQQILGQGPKLLIQFQNNGVVDDSQLPKDRFSAERLKGVDSTLKIQPAKLEDSAVYLCAWSSGGQGTNEQHFGPGTRLTVT.

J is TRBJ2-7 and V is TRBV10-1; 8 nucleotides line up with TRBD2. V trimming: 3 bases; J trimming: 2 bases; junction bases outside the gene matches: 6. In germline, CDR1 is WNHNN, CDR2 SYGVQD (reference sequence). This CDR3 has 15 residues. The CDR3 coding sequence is TGCGCCAGCAGTGAATCGGGGGGGGCAACCTACGAGCAGTACTTC. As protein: CASSESGGATYEQYF.

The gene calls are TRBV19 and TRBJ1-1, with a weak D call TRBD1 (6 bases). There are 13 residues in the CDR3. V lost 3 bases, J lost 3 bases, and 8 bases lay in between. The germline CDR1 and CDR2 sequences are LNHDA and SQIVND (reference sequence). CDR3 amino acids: CASSMNRDTEAFF. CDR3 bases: TGTGCCAGTAGTATGAACAGGGACACTGAAGCTTTCTTT.

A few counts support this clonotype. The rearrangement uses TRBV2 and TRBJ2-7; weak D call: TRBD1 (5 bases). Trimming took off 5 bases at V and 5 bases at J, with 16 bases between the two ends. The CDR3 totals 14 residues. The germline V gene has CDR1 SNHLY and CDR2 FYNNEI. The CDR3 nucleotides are TGTGCCAGCAGTTTCAGGGTATTCAGCCACGAGCAGTACTTC. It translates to CASSFRVFSHEQYF.

This chain's CDR3 is CASSPGTASSYNEQFF. The CDR3 DNA reads TGTGCCAGCAGCCCTGGGACTGCGAGCTCCTACAATGAGCAGTTCTTC. The rearrangement joins TRBV5-4 to TRBJ2-1; TRBD2 is a possible D gene (6 bases). CDR1 SGHNT and CDR2 YYREEE come from the germline V gene (reference sequence). V lost 4 bases and J lost 0, with 14 bases in between. The CDR3 sequence is 16 residues long. Variable domain in full (rest from reference TRBV5-4 and TRBJ2-1): ETGVTQSPTHLIKTRGQQVTLRCSSQSGHNTVSWYQQALGQGPQFIFQYYREEENGRGNFPPRFSGLQFPNYSSELNVNALELDDSALYLCASSPGTASSYNEQFFGPGTRLTVL.

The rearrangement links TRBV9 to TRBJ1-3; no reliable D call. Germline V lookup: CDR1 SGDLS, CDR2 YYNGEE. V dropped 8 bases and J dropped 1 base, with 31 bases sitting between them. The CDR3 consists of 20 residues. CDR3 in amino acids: CASTVSAVTYTQFSGNTIYF. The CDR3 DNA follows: TGTGCCAGTACCGTGTCGGCAGTCACATACACGCAGTTTTCTGGAAACACCATATATTTT.

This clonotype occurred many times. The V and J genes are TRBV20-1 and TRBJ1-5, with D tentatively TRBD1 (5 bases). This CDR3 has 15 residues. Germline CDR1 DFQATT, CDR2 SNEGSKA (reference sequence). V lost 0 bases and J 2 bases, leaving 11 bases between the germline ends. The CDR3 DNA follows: TGCAGTGCTAGAGATGGGGGTATGGGCAATCAGCCCCAGCATTTT. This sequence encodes CSARDGGMGNQPQHF.

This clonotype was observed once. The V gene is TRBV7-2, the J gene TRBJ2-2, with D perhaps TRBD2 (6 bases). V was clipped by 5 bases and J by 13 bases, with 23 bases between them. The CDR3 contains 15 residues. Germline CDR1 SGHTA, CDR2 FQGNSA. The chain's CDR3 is CASSRPSGIVGRLFF. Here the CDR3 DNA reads TGTGCCAGCAGCAGGCCCAGTGGTATCGTCGGGAGGCTGTTTTTT. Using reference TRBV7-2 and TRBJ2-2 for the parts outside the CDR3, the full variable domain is GAGVSQSPSNKVTEKGKDVELRCDPISGHTALYWYRQSLGQGLEFLIYFQGNSAPDKSGLPSDRFSAERTGGSVSTLTIQRTQQEDSAVYLCASSRPSGIVGRLFFGEGSRLTVL.